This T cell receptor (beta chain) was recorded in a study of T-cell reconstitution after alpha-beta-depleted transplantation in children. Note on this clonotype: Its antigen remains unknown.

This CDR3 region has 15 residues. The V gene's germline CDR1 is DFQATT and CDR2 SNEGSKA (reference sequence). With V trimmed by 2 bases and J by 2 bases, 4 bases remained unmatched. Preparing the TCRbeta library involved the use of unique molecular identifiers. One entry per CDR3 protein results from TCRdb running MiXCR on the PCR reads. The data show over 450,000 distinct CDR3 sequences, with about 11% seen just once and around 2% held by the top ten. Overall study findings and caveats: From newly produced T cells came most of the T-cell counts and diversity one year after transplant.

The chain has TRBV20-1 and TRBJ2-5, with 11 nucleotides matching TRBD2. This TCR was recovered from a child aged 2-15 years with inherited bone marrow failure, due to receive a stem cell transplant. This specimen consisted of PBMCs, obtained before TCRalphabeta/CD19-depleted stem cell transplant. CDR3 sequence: CSARMGTSGQETQYF. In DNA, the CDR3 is TGCAGTGCTAGAATGGGGACTAGCGGACAAGAGACCCAGTACTTC.